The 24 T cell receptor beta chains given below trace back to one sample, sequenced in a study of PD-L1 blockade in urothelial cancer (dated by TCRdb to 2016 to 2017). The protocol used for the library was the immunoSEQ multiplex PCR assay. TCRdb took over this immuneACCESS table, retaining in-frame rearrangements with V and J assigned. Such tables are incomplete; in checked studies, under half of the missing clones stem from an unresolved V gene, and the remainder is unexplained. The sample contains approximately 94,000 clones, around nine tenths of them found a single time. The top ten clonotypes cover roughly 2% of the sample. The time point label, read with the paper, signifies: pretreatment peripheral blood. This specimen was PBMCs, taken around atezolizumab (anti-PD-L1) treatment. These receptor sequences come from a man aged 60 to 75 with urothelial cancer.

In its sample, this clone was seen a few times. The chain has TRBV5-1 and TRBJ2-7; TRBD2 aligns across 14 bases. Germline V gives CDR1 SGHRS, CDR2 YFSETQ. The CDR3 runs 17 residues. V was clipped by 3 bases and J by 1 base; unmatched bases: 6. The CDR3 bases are TGCGCCAGCAGCTGGACCGGGACTAGCGGGAGTTCCTACGAGCAGTACTTC. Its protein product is CASSWTGTSGSSYEQYF.

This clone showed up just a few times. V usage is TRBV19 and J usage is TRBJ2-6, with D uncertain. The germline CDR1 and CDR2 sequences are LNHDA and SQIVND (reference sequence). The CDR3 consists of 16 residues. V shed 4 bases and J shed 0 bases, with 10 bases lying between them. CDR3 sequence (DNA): TGTGCCAGTAGTAACCCCAGGTTCTCTGGGGCCAACGTCCTGACTTTC. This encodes CASSNPRFSGANVLTF.

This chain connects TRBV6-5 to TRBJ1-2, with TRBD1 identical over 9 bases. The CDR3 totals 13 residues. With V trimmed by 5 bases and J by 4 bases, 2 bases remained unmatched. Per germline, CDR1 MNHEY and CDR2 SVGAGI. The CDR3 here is CASSMGQGYGYTF. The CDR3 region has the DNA TGTGCCAGCAGTATGGGACAGGGCTATGGCTACACCTTC.

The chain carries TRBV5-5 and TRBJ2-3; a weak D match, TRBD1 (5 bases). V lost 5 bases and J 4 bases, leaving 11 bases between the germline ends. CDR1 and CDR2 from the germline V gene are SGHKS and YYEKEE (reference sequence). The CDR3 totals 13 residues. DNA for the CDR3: TGTGCCAGCAGGCCTCAGGGTCCAGATACGCAGTATTTT. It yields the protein CASRPQGPDTQYF.

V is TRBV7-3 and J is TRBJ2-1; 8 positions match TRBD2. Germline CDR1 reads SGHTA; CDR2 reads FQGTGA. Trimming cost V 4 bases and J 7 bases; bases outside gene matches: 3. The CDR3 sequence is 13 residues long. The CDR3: CASSSGGVNEQFF. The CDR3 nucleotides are TGTGCCAGCAGCTCGGGGGGGGTTAATGAGCAGTTCTTC.

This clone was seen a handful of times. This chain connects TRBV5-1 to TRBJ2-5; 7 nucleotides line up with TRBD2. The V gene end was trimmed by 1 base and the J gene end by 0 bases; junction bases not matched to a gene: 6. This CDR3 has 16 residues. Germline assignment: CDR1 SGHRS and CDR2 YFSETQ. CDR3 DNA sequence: TGCGCCAGCAGCTTGATTGGCGGGGGTGACCAAGAGACCCAGTACTTC. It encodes CASSLIGGGDQETQYF.

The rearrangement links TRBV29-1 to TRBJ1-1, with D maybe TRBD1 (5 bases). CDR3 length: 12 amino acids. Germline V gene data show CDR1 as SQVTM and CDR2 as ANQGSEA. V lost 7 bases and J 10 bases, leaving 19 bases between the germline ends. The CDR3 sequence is CSGREGRGGAFF. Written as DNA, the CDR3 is TGCAGCGGGAGGGAGGGGAGAGGTGGAGCTTTCTTT.

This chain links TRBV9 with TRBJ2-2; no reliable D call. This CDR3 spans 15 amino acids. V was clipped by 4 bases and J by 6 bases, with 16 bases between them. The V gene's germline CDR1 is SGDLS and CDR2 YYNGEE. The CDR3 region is CASSSRHSDPGELFF. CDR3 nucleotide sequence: TGTGCCAGCAGCTCCCGACATTCAGACCCCGGGGAGCTGTTTTTT.

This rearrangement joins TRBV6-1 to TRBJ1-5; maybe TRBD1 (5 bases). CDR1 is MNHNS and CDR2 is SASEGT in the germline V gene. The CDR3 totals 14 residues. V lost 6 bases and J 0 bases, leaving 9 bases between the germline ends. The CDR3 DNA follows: TGTGCCAGCAGAGTCGACAGTAGCAATCAGCCCCAGCATTTT. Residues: CASRVDSSNQPQHF.

CDR3 nucleotide sequence: TGTGCCAGCAGCGCGGGACCGCTTGCCGACGAGCAGTACTTC. Its protein product is CASSAGPLADEQYF. This chain joins TRBV5-5 and TRBJ2-7; possible D gene TRBD2, 6 bases. The CDR3 extends over 14 amino acids. Trimming left V 4 bases short and J 5 bases short, with 16 bases between. Germline V gene sequence: CDR1 SGHKS, CDR2 YYEKEE (reference sequence).

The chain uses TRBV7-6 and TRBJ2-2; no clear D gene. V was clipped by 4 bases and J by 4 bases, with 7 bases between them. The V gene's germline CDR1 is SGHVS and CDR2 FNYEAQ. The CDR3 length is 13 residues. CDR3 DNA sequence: TGTGCCAGCAGCTCTCCCGGCACCGGGGAGCTGTTTTTT. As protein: CASSSPGTGELFF. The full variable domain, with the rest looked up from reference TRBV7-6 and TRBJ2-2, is GAGVSQSPRYKVTKRGQDVALRCDPISGHVSLYWYRQALGQGPEFLTYFNYEAQQDKSGLPNDRFSAERPEGSISTLTIQRTEQRDSAMYRCASSSPGTGELFFGEGSRLTVL.

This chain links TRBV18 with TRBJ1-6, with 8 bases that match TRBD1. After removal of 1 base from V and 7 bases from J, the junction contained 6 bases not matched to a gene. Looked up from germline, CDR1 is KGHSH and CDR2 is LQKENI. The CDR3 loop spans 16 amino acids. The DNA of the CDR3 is TGTGCCAGCTCACCACAGGACAGGGCAAGCAATTCACCCCTCCACTTT. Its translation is CASSPQDRASNSPLHF.

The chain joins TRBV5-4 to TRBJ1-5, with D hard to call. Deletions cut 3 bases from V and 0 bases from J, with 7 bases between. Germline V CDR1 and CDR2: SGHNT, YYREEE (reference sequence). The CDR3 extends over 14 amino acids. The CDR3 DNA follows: TGTGCCAGCAGCTCCGGACTTAGCAATCAGCCCCAGCATTTT. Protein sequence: CASSSGLSNQPQHF.

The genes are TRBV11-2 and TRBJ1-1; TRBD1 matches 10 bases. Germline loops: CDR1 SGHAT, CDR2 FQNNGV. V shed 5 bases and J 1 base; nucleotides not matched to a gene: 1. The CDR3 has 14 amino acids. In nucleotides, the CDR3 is TGTGCCAGCAGCCGGGACAGGGGGAACACTGAAGCTTTCTTT. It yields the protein CASSRDRGNTEAFF.

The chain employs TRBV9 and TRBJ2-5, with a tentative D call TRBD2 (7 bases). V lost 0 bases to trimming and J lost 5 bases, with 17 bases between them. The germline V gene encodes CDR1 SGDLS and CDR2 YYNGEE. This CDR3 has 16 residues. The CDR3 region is CASSVAGRGAVETQYF. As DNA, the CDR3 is TGTGCCAGCAGCGTAGCGGGGAGGGGGGCCGTGGAGACCCAGTACTTC.

The CDR3 reads CASSGKRTGEKLFF. The CDR3 bases are TGTGCCAGCAGTGGCAAGCGAACGGGTGAAAAACTGTTTTTT. This chain joins TRBV2 and TRBJ1-4; no clear D. The CDR3 length is 14 residues. Trimming removed 4 bases from V and 7 bases from J, with 13 bases in between. From germline, CDR1 is SNHLY and CDR2 FYNNEI.

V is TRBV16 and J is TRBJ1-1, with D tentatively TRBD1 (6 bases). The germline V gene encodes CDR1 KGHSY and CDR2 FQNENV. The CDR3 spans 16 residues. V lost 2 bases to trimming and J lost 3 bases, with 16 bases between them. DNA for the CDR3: TGTGCCAGCAGCCAAGCAAACAGGGTGTACGACACTGAAGCTTTCTTT. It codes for CASSQANRVYDTEAFF. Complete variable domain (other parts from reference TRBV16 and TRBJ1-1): GEEVAQTPKHLVRGEGQKAKLYCAPIKGHSYVFWYQQVLKNEFKFLISFQNENVFDETGMPKERFSAKCLPNSPCSLEIQATKLEDSAVYFCASSQANRVYDTEAFFGQGTRLTVV.

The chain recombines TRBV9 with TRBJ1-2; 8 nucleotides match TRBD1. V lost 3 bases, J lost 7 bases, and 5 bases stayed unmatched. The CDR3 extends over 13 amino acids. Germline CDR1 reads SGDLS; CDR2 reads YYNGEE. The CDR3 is CASSATGGGGYTF. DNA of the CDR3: TGTGCCAGCAGCGCAACAGGGGGGGGTGGCTACACCTTC. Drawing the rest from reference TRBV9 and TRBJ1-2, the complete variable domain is DSGVTQTPKHLITATGQRVTLRCSPRSGDLSVYWYQQSLDQGLQFLIQYYNGEERAKGNILERFSAQQFPDLHSELNLSSLELGDSALYFCASSATGGGGYTFGSGTRLTVV.

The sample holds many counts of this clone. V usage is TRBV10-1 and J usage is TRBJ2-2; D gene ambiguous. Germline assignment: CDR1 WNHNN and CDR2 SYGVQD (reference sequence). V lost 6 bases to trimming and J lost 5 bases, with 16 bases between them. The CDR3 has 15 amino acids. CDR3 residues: CASSPDLRWTGELFF. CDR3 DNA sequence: TGCGCCAGCAGCCCCGACCTGAGGTGGACCGGGGAGCTGTTTTTT.

CDR3 amino acids: CASSQGGGGADYGYTF. CDR3 coding DNA: TGTGCCAGCAGCCAAGGGGGCGGGGGCGCAGACTATGGCTACACCTTC. This rearrangement joins TRBV4-2 to TRBJ1-2, with D tentatively TRBD1 (6 bases). The CDR3 covers 16 residues. Germline values: CDR1 LGHNA, CDR2 YNFKEQ. V dropped 1 base and J dropped 3 bases, with 15 bases sitting between them.

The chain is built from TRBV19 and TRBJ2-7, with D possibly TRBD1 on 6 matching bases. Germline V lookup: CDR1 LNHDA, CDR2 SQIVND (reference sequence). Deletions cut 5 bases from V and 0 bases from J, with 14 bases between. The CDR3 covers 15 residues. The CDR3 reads CASSHGRGSSYEQYF. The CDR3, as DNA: TGTGCCAGTAGTCACGGTAGGGGGAGCTCCTACGAGCAGTACTTC.

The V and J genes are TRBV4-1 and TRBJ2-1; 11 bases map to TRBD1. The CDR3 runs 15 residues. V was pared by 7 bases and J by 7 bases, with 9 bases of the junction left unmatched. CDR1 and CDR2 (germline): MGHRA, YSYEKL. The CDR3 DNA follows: TGCGCCAGCAACCCCGGACAGGGGGCGTGGAATGAGCAGTTCTTC. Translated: CASNPGQGAWNEQFF.

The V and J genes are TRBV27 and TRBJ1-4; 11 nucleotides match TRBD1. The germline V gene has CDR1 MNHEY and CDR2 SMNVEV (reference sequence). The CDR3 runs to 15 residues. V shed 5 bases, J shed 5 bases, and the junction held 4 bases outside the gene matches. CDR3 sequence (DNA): TGTGCCAGCAGTCCCTGGACAGGGGGCAATGAAAAACTGTTTTTT. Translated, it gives CASSPWTGGNEKLFF.

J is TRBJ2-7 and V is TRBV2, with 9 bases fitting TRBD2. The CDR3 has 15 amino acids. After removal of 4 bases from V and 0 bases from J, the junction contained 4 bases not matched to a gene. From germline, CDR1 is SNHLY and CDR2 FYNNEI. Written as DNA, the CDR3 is TGTGCCAGCAGTGGCGGGAGGGCCCCCTCCTACGAGCAGTACTTC. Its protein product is CASSGGRAPSYEQYF.